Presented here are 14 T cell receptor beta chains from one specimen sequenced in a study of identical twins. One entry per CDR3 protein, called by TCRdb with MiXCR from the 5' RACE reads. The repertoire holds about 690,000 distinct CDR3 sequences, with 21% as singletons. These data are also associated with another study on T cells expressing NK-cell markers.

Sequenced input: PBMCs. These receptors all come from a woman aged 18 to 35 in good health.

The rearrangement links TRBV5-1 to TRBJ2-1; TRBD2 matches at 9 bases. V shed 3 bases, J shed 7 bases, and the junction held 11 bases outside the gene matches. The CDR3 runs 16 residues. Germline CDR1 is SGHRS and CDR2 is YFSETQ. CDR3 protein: CASSSWFSGRNNEQFF. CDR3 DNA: TGCGCCAGCAGCTCGTGGTTTAGCGGGAGAAATAATGAGCAGTTCTTC.

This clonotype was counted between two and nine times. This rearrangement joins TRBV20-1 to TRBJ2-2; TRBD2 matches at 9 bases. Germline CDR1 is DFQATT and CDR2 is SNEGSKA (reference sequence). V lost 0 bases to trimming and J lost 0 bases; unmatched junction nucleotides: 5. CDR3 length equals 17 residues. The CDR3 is CSARDLASGANTGELFF. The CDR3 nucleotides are TGCAGTGCTAGAGATCTGGCTAGCGGGGCGAACACCGGGGAGCTGTTTTTT.

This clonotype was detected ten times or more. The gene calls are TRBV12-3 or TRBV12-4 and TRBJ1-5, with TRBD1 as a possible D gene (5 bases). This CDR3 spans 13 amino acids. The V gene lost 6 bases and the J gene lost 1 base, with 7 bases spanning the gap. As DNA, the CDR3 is TGTGCCAGCAGCCGACAGAGCAATCAGCCCCAGCATTTT. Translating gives CASSRQSNQPQHF.

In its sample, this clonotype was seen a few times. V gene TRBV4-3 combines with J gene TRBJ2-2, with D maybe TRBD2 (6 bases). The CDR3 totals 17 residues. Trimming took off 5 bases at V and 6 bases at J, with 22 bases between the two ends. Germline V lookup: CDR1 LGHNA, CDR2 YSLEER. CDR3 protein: CASSFSQSRGGAGELFF. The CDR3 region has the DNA TGCGCCAGCAGCTTTAGCCAAAGTAGGGGAGGTGCCGGGGAGCTGTTTTTT.

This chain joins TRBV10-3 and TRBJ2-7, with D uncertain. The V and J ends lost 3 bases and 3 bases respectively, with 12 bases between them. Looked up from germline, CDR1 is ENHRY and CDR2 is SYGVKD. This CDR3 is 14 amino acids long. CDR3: CAISEGARHYEQYF. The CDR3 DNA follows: TGTGCCATCAGTGAAGGCGCGAGACACTACGAGCAGTACTTC.

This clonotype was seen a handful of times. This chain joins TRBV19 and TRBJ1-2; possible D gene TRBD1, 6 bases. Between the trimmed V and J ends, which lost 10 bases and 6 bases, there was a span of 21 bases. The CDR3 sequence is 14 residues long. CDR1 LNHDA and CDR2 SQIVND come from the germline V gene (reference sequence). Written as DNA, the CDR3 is TGTGCCACGAAAGACAGGCGGGGAGGTCATGGCTACACCTTC. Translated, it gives CATKDRRGGHGYTF.

The CDR3 loop is CASSQVTGSYNEQFF. CDR3 nucleotide sequence: TGCGCCAGCAGCCAAGTAACGGGCTCCTACAATGAGCAGTTCTTC. The rearrangement uses TRBV4-3 and TRBJ2-1; D not resolved. The V gene lost 1 base and the J gene lost 0 bases, with 7 bases spanning the gap. Germline V gives CDR1 LGHNA, CDR2 YSLEER. CDR3 length: 15 residues.

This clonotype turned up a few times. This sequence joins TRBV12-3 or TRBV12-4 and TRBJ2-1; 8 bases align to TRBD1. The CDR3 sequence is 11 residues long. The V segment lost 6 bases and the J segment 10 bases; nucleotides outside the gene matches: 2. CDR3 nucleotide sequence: TGTGCCAGCAGCAGGACAGGGGAGCAGTTCTTC. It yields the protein CASSRTGEQFF.

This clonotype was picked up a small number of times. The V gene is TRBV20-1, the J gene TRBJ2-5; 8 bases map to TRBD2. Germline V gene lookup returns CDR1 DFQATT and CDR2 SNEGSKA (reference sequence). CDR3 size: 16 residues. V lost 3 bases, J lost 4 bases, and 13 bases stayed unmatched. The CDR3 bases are TGCAGTGCTAGTAGGGGAGCGGGGGCAAACGGAGAGACCCAGTACTTC. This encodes CSASRGAGANGETQYF.

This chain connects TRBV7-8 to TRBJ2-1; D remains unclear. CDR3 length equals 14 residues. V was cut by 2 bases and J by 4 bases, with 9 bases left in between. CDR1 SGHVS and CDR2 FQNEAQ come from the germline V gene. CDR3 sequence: CASSLLELYNEQFF. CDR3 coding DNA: TGTGCCAGCAGCTTACTCGAGCTTTACAATGAGCAGTTCTTC.

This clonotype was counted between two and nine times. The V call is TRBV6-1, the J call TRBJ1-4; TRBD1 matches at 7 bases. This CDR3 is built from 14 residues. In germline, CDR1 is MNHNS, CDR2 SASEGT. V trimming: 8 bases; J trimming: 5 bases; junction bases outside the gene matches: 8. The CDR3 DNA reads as TGTGCCAGCGGACGACAGGGATTCAATGAAAAACTGTTTTTT. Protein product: CASGRQGFNEKLFF.

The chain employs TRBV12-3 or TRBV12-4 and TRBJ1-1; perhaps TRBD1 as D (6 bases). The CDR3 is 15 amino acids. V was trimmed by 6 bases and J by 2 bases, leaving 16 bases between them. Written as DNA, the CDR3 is TGTGCCAGCAGGCTTAGGGGGGGGGAAAACACTGAAGCTTTCTTT. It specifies CASRLRGGENTEAFF.

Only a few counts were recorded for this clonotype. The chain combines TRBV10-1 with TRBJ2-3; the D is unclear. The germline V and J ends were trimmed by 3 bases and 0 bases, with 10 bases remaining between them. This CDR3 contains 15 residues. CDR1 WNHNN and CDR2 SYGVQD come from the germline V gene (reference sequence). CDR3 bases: TGCGCCAGCAGTGAAGGTCTCCTAAGCACAGATACGCAGTATTTT. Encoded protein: CASSEGLLSTDTQYF.

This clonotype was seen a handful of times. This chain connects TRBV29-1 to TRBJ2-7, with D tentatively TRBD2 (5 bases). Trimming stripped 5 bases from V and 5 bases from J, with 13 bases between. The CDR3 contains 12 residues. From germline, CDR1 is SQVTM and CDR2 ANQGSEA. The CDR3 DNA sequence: TGCAGCGTTTCCAGAGGGTTAGACGAGCAGTACTTC. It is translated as CSVSRGLDEQYF.